The 28 T cell receptor beta chains presented below share a single source sample, sequenced in a study of blood T cells in healthy people across ages (dated by TCRdb to between 2014 and 2017). The library relied on 5' RACE. TCRdb names Illumina HiSeq 2500 as the instrument used. A second about 7 to 12 cycle PCR used a sample-barcoded 5' primer and a J-beta primer mix. Starting from the raw public reads, TCRdb applied fastp trimming at Q25, assembled clones with MiXCR and retained in-frame beta chains. Entries are consolidated by CDR3 protein sequence, retaining the most common genes and DNA. A total of roughly 1.5 million distinct CDR3 sequences appear in this sample, roughly 43% of them only once. The ten largest account for approximately 4% of the sample. The sequenced sample was blood. The source is a woman under 30 in good health.

CDR3 nucleotides: TGTGCCAGCAGTTACAGAGGGGGCGGGCAGCCCCAGCATTTT. Encoded protein: CASSYRGGGQPQHF. This rearrangement joins TRBV6-5 to TRBJ1-5; 7 bases match TRBD1. Germline V CDR1 and CDR2: MNHEY, SVGAGI. Losses at the gene ends were 2 bases for V and 7 bases for J; bases not matched to a gene: 5. CDR3 length: 14 residues.

Note on this clonotype: A junction end diverges from the germline sequence, so it may reflect a read error. V gene TRBV27 combines with J gene TRBJ2-1; D gene unclear. The length of the CDR3 is 14 residues. Germline-derived CDR1 and CDR2 are MNHEY and SMNVEV (reference sequence). The DNA for the CDR3 is TGTGCCGGCAGTTTATTGGCACGGTACAATGAGCAGTTCTTC. Translated: CAGSLLARYNEQFF.

The chain is built from TRBV20-1 and TRBJ2-3, with a weak D call TRBD2 (6 bases). Germline loops: CDR1 DFQATT, CDR2 SNEGSKA (reference sequence). The CDR3 loop spans 14 amino acids. Trimming cost V 5 bases and J 0 bases, with 12 bases left between them. The CDR3: CSAPGDLSTDTQYF. Written as DNA, the CDR3 is TGCAGTGCTCCCGGGGACTTGAGCACAGATACGCAGTATTTT.

This clonotype came up a few times. V is TRBV15 and J is TRBJ1-2, with a possible D match to TRBD1 (5 bases). Looked up from germline, CDR1 is LNHNV and CDR2 is YYDKDF (reference sequence). Trimming pared 2 bases from V and 7 bases from J, leaving 17 bases between. The CDR3 covers 15 residues. The CDR3 DNA is TGTGCCACCAGCAGATCCGGGACGGTCTCGGGTGGCTACACCTTC. It is translated as CATSRSGTVSGGYTF.

This clonotype has more than one count but fewer than ten. The chain is built from TRBV14 and TRBJ2-1; TRBD2 matches 8 bases. This CDR3 contains 17 residues. The V gene end was trimmed by 4 bases and the J gene end by 2 bases; junction bases not matched to a gene: 10. Germline V gene sequence: CDR1 SGHDN, CDR2 FVKESK. In DNA, the CDR3 is TGTGCCAGCAGCCGGACCTCGAGCGGGAGAACCTACAATGAGCAGTTCTTC. Its translation is CASSRTSSGRTYNEQFF.

This clonotype was picked up a small number of times. The V and J genes are TRBV28 and TRBJ1-2, with a possible D match to TRBD1 (5 bases). CDR1 MDHEN and CDR2 SYDVKM come from the germline V gene. The CDR3 covers 14 residues. Trimming shortened V by 3 bases and J by 5 bases, and 13 bases separated the two germline ends. The CDR3 region is CASSFSGTRYGYTF. CDR3 nucleotides: TGTGCCAGCAGTTTCTCCGGGACCCGTTATGGCTACACCTTC.

There are a few counts of this clonotype. The CDR3 protein is CASSYKSGHLSSSYEQYF. The CDR3 region has the DNA TGTGCCAGCAGTTACAAGAGCGGGCACCTCTCGAGCTCCTACGAGCAGTACTTC. The chain recombines TRBV6-2 or TRBV6-3 with TRBJ2-7, with D perhaps TRBD2 (6 bases). The CDR3 totals 18 residues. The germline V gene has CDR1 MNHEY and CDR2 SVGEGT. The germline V and J ends were trimmed by 2 bases and 0 bases, with 20 bases remaining between them.

V usage is TRBV2 and J usage is TRBJ1-1; D might be TRBD1 (6 bases). Between the trimmed V and J ends, which lost 6 bases and 5 bases, there was a span of 19 bases. Germline CDR1 is SNHLY and CDR2 is FYNNEI. CDR3 length: 15 residues. The CDR3 DNA reads as TGTGCCAGCAGACTTTCAGACACAGGGAGGACTGAAGCTTTCTTT. It yields the protein CASRLSDTGRTEAFF.

The gene calls are TRBV5-1 and TRBJ1-4; a weak D match, TRBD1 (6 bases). CDR3 size: 15 residues. Trimming pared 3 bases from V and 7 bases from J, leaving 16 bases between. Germline values: CDR1 SGHRS, CDR2 YFSETQ. CDR3 sequence (DNA): TGCGCCAGCAGCTGTGGGCCCATGGGGGCTGAAAAACTGTTTTTT. Its protein product is CASSCGPMGAEKLFF.

This clonotype was seen only once. This chain connects TRBV7-2 to TRBJ2-7; tentative D call: TRBD1 (6 bases). Germline-derived CDR1 and CDR2 are SGHTA and FQGNSA. V lost 7 bases to trimming and J lost 5 bases, with 18 bases between them. The CDR3 consists of 14 residues. Here the CDR3 DNA reads TGTGCCAGCACCCAACGAGGGGGTATCAACGAGCAGTACTTC. Its translation is CASTQRGGINEQYF.

In this sample, this clonotype turned up a few times. The chain has TRBV12-3 or TRBV12-4 and TRBJ2-1; no clear D gene. Trimming removed 1 base from V and 8 bases from J, with 9 bases in between. The CDR3 runs to 13 residues. The CDR3 region has the DNA TGTGCCAGCAGTTTAGACCAAACGGATGAGCAGTTCTTC. Translation gives CASSLDQTDEQFF.

The count of this clonotype is one. The rearrangement uses TRBV4-2 and TRBJ1-2, with unresolved D. The germline V gene encodes CDR1 LGHNA and CDR2 YNFKEQ. This CDR3 contains 14 residues. Trimming shortened V by 1 base and J by 5 bases, and 11 bases separated the two germline ends. DNA for the CDR3: TGTGCCAGCAGCCAAGGTTCCACGGGGTATGGCTACACCTTC. This translates into CASSQGSTGYGYTF.

The rearrangement joins TRBV6-4 to TRBJ2-5; the match to TRBD1 covers 7 bases. The CDR3 is 18 amino acids. The V and J ends lost 0 bases and 11 bases, in that order; junction bases with no gene match: 21. Germline V gene data show CDR1 as MRHNA and CDR2 as SNTAGT. CDR3 in amino acids: CASSDSTLATGSYNEQYF. The CDR3 DNA reads TGTGCCAGCAGTGACTCCACCTTGGCGACAGGGTCCTACAATGAGCAGTACTTC.

In its sample, this clonotype was seen a few times. The V and J genes are TRBV29-1 and TRBJ1-1; D unclear. The germline V gene encodes CDR1 SQVTM and CDR2 ANQGSEA. V lost 8 bases and J lost 6, with 16 bases in between. The CDR3 runs 12 residues. The CDR3 DNA is TGCAGCACCCCGGGGAGTGGGGCTGAAGCTTTCTTT. Protein: CSTPGSGAEAFF.

The V and J genes are TRBV4-1 and TRBJ1-2, with TRBD1 as a possible D gene (5 bases). V was cut by 2 bases and J by 6 bases, with 19 bases left in between. There are 16 residues in the CDR3. The germline CDR1 and CDR2 sequences are MGHRA and YSYEKL. The CDR3 nucleotides are TGCGCCAGCAGCCAAATTTCACGGGGGAGCTCCCATGGCTACACCTTC. Encoded protein: CASSQISRGSSHGYTF.

This clonotype was observed once. A junction boundary mismatches the germline segment, possibly from a read error. The genes are TRBV29-1 and TRBJ2-7; D not resolved. The CDR3 loop spans 12 amino acids. Germline lookup yields CDR1 SQVTM and CDR2 ANQGSEA. The CDR3 DNA is TGCAGCGTCCTCTCCGGGCCCTACGGGCAGTACTTC. This sequence encodes CSVLSGPYGQYF.

This clonotype was recorded a few times. The rearrangement links TRBV12-3 or TRBV12-4 to TRBJ2-3; D gene uncertain. The V and J ends lost 5 bases and 6 bases respectively, with 12 bases between them. The CDR3 has 13 residues. CDR3 DNA: TGTGCCAGCAGTGGTCCCGGCTGCGATACGCAGTATTTT. Protein product: CASSGPGCDTQYF.

DNA for the CDR3: TGTGCCAGCAGTTTATCCCCGGGACTAGCAAATACGCAGTATTTT. Translating gives CASSLSPGLANTQYF. V usage is TRBV27 and J usage is TRBJ2-3, with 9 positions matching TRBD2. The CDR3 runs 15 residues. The junction had 5 bases not matched to a gene; V was cut back by 0 bases and J by 7 bases. Germline V gene lookup returns CDR1 MNHEY and CDR2 SMNVEV (reference sequence).

V and J are TRBV28 and TRBJ1-4; D call uncertain. The germline V gene has CDR1 MDHEN and CDR2 SYDVKM. Trimming stripped 7 bases from V and 14 bases from J, with 26 bases between. CDR3 length: 15 residues. The CDR3 DNA is TGTGCCAGCACTACCCGTGGGGTCACAGCCGGAACTCTGTTTTTT. This sequence encodes CASTTRGVTAGTLFF.

This clonotype was detected only a few times. This sequence joins TRBV3-1 and TRBJ2-1; D gene uncertain. The length of the CDR3 is 14 residues. The germline V gene encodes CDR1 LGHDT and CDR2 YNNKEL (reference sequence). Trimming cost V 2 bases and J 10 bases, with 15 bases left between them. The CDR3 DNA reads TGTGCCAGCAGCCAATTCAACGGTGGGGTAGAGCAGTTCTTC. This codes for CASSQFNGGVEQFF.

The rearrangement links TRBV18 to TRBJ2-7, with 8 bases fitting TRBD1. Per germline, CDR1 KGHSH and CDR2 LQKENI. The CDR3 extends over 14 amino acids. The V segment lost 4 bases and the J segment 3 bases; nucleotides outside the gene matches: 5. The DNA for the CDR3 is TGTGCCAGCTCACGGGTTGACAGGGGCTACGAGCAGTACTTC. This encodes CASSRVDRGYEQYF.

The J gene is TRBJ1-4, the V gene TRBV27; D ambiguous. V was cut by 6 bases and J by 5 bases, with 13 bases left in between. Germline CDR1 reads MNHEY; CDR2 reads SMNVEV (reference sequence). The CDR3 is 14 residues long. DNA of the CDR3: TGTGCCAGCAGCTCTGGATGGAAAAATGAAAAACTGTTTTTT. Translating it yields CASSSGWKNEKLFF.

There are a few counts of this clonotype. The chain links TRBV7-9 to TRBJ2-3; 7 bases fit TRBD1. The trim removed 4 bases at V and 4 bases at J, leaving 5 bases unmatched. This CDR3 has 14 amino acids. The germline CDR1 and CDR2 sequences are SEHNR and FQNEAQ (reference sequence). As DNA, the CDR3 is TGTGCCAGCAGCTCTCAGGGGGTGGCAGATACGCAGTATTTT. It specifies CASSSQGVADTQYF.

This clonotype turned up a few times. A read error is possible here, since a much larger clone lies one base away. The chain has TRBV7-9 and TRBJ2-1; D is unresolved. The DNA end favors TRBJ2-7, so the J call may be wrong. In germline, CDR1 is SEHNR, CDR2 FQNEAQ (reference sequence). The CDR3 covers 16 residues. The CDR3: CASSLIGVSSYNEQYF. DNA of the CDR3: TGTGCCAGCAGCTTAATCGGAGTTAGCTCCTACAATGAGCAGTACTTC.

The rearrangement links TRBV10-3 to TRBJ2-5; D is unclear. The CDR3 length is 14 residues. Deletions cut 2 bases from V and 11 bases from J, with 18 bases between. The germline gives CDR1 ENHRY, CDR2 SYGVKD. CDR3 sequence reads: CAISEPTHYNEQYF. CDR3 in DNA: TGTGCCATCAGTGAGCCGACGCACTACAATGAGCAGTACTTC.

This rearrangement joins TRBV4-3 to TRBJ2-2; D uncertain. Looked up from germline, CDR1 is LGHNA and CDR2 is YSLEER. The CDR3 covers 15 residues. V was shortened by 0 bases and J by 6 bases, with 11 bases between the two germline ends. The CDR3: CASSQDESLSGELFF. For the CDR3, the DNA is TGCGCCAGCAGCCAAGACGAGTCCCTATCCGGGGAGCTGTTTTTT.

The genes are TRBV30 and TRBJ2-7, with TRBD1 matching 7 bases. This CDR3 has 12 residues. Trimming took 7 bases from V and 3 from J; bases not matched to a gene: 6. The germline V gene encodes CDR1 GTSNPN and CDR2 SVGIG (reference sequence). The CDR3: CASRDSNYEQYF. In nucleotides, the CDR3 is TGTGCCTCTCGGGACAGCAACTACGAGCAGTACTTC.

The chain employs TRBV27 and TRBJ2-1; 8 bases align to TRBD2. Germline CDR1 is MNHEY and CDR2 is SMNVEV (reference sequence). Trimming at V came to 6 bases and at J to 4 bases, leaving 8 bases not matched to a gene. There are 15 residues in the CDR3. The CDR3 is CASRRTSFTYNEQFF. The CDR3 region has the DNA TGTGCCAGCAGAAGGACTAGCTTTACTTACAATGAGCAGTTCTTC.